Below, 31 T cell receptor beta chains from the same sample are listed, as sequenced in a study of cytomegalovirus exposure and HLA in healthy donors. Researchers ran the PCR with 60 Vbeta and 13 Jbeta primers. Profiled with immunoSEQ multiplex PCR; TCRdb holds only in-frame clones, not every one. The sample includes roughly 180,000 clones, 77% of them seen just once. The sequenced sample consisted of PBMCs. These receptor sequences come from a man between 18 and 35 years old in good health and CMV-seronegative.

V usage is TRBV4-2 and J usage is TRBJ2-1; TRBD2 matches 7 bases. The CDR3 has 16 amino acids. Germline V gene data show CDR1 as LGHNA and CDR2 as YNFKEQ. V lost 4 bases and J lost 7; bases outside the gene matches: 13. CDR3 in DNA: TGTGCCAGCAGCCCCGAGTTTTGGGGGGGGGAGAATGAGCAGTTCTTC. It specifies CASSPEFWGGENEQFF.

The CDR3 nucleotides are TGTGCCAGCAGCTTATCCCGAATAACCGGGACAGGGGTCGCCGGGGAGCTGTTTTTT. Its translation: CASSLSRITGTGVAGELFF. The V call is TRBV7-9, the J call TRBJ2-2; 10 bases are a match to TRBD1. Germline trimming cut 2 bases from V and 6 bases from J; bases unmatched to any gene: 15. The CDR3 totals 19 residues. Germline CDR1 is SEHNR and CDR2 is FQNEAQ (reference sequence).

The chain recombines TRBV5-5 with TRBJ2-1; tentative D call: TRBD1 (5 bases). Trimming removed 4 bases from V and 6 bases from J, with 14 bases in between. The CDR3 sequence is 14 residues long. Germline V lookup: CDR1 SGHKS, CDR2 YYEKEE (reference sequence). Here the CDR3 DNA reads TGTGCCAGCAGCCCGGTAGGGGCGCGCAATGAGCAGTTCTTC. Translating it yields CASSPVGARNEQFF. The whole variable domain, filled in from reference TRBV5-5 and TRBJ2-1, reads DAGVTQSPTHLIKTRGQQVTLRCSPISGHKSVSWYQQVLGQGPQFIFQYYEKEERGRGNFPDRFSARQFPNYSSELNVNALLLGDSALYLCASSPVGARNEQFFGPGTRLTVL.

The chain recombines TRBV6-5 with TRBJ2-3, with 8 bases aligning to TRBD1. Looked up from germline, CDR1 is MNHEY and CDR2 is SVGAGI. The ends lost 3 bases at V and 1 base at J; junction bases unmatched: 3. The CDR3 extends over 15 amino acids. CDR3 sequence: CASSYDRGGTDTQYF. In DNA, the CDR3 is TGTGCCAGCAGTTATGACAGGGGAGGCACAGATACGCAGTATTTT.

This clone was counted only a few times. The rearrangement joins TRBV19 to TRBJ2-2; 8 bases are shared with TRBD1. Unmatched junction bases numbered 10, after V lost 9 bases and J lost 4 bases. The V gene's germline CDR1 is LNHDA and CDR2 SQIVND (reference sequence). CDR3 length equals 15 residues. This chain's CDR3 is CASMDRALGTGELFF. Written as DNA, the CDR3 is TGTGCCAGCATGGACAGGGCGCTTGGCACCGGGGAGCTGTTTTTT.

V and J are TRBV4-3 and TRBJ2-1; 8 bases map to TRBD2. CDR1 is LGHNA, CDR2 YSLEER, per germline. The trim removed 0 bases at V and 4 bases at J, leaving 5 bases unmatched. CDR3 length: 16 residues. The CDR3 spells CASSQDQAGAYNEQFF. The CDR3 nucleotides read TGCGCCAGCAGCCAAGATCAAGCGGGGGCTTACAATGAGCAGTTCTTC.

V usage is TRBV5-6 and J usage is TRBJ1-2; 9 nucleotides agree with TRBD1. V gave up 4 bases and J gave up 5 bases; unmatched junction bases: 9. This CDR3 region has 15 residues. Germline CDR1 and CDR2: SGHDT and YYEEEE. CDR3 amino acids: CASSLRQGGKYGYTF. Written as DNA, the CDR3 is TGTGCCAGCAGCCTAAGACAGGGGGGGAAATATGGCTACACCTTC.

The gene calls are TRBV6-1 and TRBJ1-5, with TRBD1 matching over 8 bases. CDR3 length equals 15 residues. V was clipped by 5 bases and J by 1 base; unmatched bases: 4. CDR1 is MNHNS and CDR2 is SASEGT in the germline V gene. CDR3 in amino acids: CASSMDRASNQPQHF. The CDR3 DNA reads TGTGCCAGCAGTATGGACAGGGCGAGCAATCAGCCCCAGCATTTT.

This clone appeared once. V gene TRBV6-1 combines with J gene TRBJ2-1; 12 bases are shared with TRBD2. Trimming removed 3 bases from V and 4 bases from J; junction bases left unmatched: 7. The length of the CDR3 is 17 residues. Germline lookup yields CDR1 MNHNS and CDR2 SASEGT. The CDR3 sequence is CASSELSTSGGYNEQFF. Here the CDR3 DNA reads TGTGCCAGCAGTGAGCTCTCGACTAGCGGGGGTTACAATGAGCAGTTCTTC.

This chain links TRBV7-2 with TRBJ2-1; 8 nucleotides agree with TRBD2. The CDR3 loop spans 17 amino acids. The ends lost 2 bases at V and 4 bases at J; junction bases unmatched: 10. CDR1 SGHTA and CDR2 FQGNSA come from the germline V gene. The CDR3 protein is CASSLNPGTRSYNEQFF. DNA for the CDR3: TGTGCCAGCAGCTTAAATCCCGGGACTAGATCGTACAATGAGCAGTTCTTC.

V is TRBV4-3 and J is TRBJ1-5, with 7 bases fitting TRBD1. The V gene's germline CDR1 is LGHNA and CDR2 YSLEER. J gave up 4 bases and V 2 bases, and 2 bases lay outside the gene matches. This CDR3 contains 14 residues. This CDR3 reads CASSQRQGNQPQHF. The CDR3, as DNA: TGCGCCAGCAGCCAAAGACAGGGAAATCAGCCCCAGCATTTT.

The chain links TRBV7-9 to TRBJ1-1; D not certain. Trimming removed 4 bases from V and 4 bases from J, with 4 bases in between. CDR1 and CDR2 from the germline V gene are SEHNR and FQNEAQ (reference sequence). The CDR3 is made up of 11 amino acids. The CDR3 DNA is TGTGCCAGCAGCTCCCTCACTGAAGCTTTCTTT. This codes for CASSSLTEAFF.

The genes are TRBV7-8 and TRBJ1-1; no clear D. V dropped 2 bases and J dropped 2 bases, with 12 bases sitting between them. CDR3 size: 15 residues. From germline, CDR1 is SGHVS and CDR2 FQNEAQ. Written as DNA, the CDR3 is TGTGCCAGCAGCTTATTTAAGGGAGGAAACACTGAAGCTTTCTTT. This gives the protein CASSLFKGGNTEAFF. Complete variable domain (other parts from reference TRBV7-8 and TRBJ1-1): GAGVSQSPRYKVAKRGQDVALRCDPISGHVSLFWYQQALGQGPEFLTYFQNEAQLDKSGLPSDRFFAERPEGSVSTLKIQRTQQEDSAVYLCASSLFKGGNTEAFFGQGTRLTVV.

In this sample, this clone turned up a few times. The V call is TRBV6-5, the J call TRBJ1-2; no firm D call. Trimming took off 3 bases at V and 8 bases at J, with 19 bases between the two ends. This CDR3 is built from 15 residues. Germline CDR1 is MNHEY and CDR2 is SVGAGI. CDR3 DNA sequence: TGTGCCAGCAGTTATCGGAGGGCGGAGTATTGGGGCTACACCTTC. Translating it yields CASSYRRAEYWGYTF.

The genes are TRBV7-9 and TRBJ2-5; 10 bases match TRBD2. The CDR3 is 16 amino acids. Looked up from germline, CDR1 is SEHNR and CDR2 is FQNEAQ (reference sequence). Trimming cost V 4 bases and J 4 bases; bases outside gene matches: 9. This CDR3 is CASSSSAGGPGETQYF. DNA of the CDR3: TGTGCCAGCAGCTCCTCAGCGGGAGGGCCGGGAGAGACCCAGTACTTC.

The chain links TRBV10-3 to TRBJ2-3; the D is unclear. The CDR3 extends over 11 amino acids. Germline CDR1 reads ENHRY; CDR2 reads SYGVKD. V lost 8 bases and J 7 bases, leaving 10 bases between the germline ends. CDR3 in DNA: TGTGCCATCGAATCTGGCAATACGCAGTATTTT. This sequence encodes CAIESGNTQYF.

V is TRBV30 and J is TRBJ2-7; possible D gene TRBD1, 5 bases. Deletions cut 3 bases from V and 0 bases from J, with 12 bases between. The CDR3 loop spans 14 amino acids. The germline V gene has CDR1 GTSNPN and CDR2 SVGIG (reference sequence). The CDR3 is CAWRPDTISYEQYF. CDR3 nucleotides: TGTGCCTGGAGACCGGACACAATCTCCTACGAGCAGTACTTC.

The sample holds a few counts of this clone. The chain carries TRBV7-3 and TRBJ2-3, with a tentative D call TRBD1 (5 bases). From germline, CDR1 is SGHTA and CDR2 FQGTGA. The CDR3 extends over 18 amino acids. The ends were cut back, 2 bases at V and 2 bases at J, with 20 bases in the middle. CDR3 region: CASSLGDSRSYHTDTQYF. The CDR3 DNA is TGTGCCAGCAGCTTAGGAGACAGCCGGTCTTACCACACAGATACGCAGTATTTT.

V and J are TRBV19 and TRBJ1-6; D possibly corresponds to TRBD1 (6 bases). The germline gives CDR1 LNHDA, CDR2 SQIVND (reference sequence). V was pared by 5 bases and J by 5 bases, with 10 bases between. This CDR3 region has 14 residues. The CDR3 loop reads CASSRDTHNSPLHF. The CDR3 DNA reads TGTGCCAGTAGTCGGGACACCCATAATTCACCCCTCCACTTT.

This clone has a handful of counts. The chain combines TRBV9 with TRBJ1-1; 8 positions match TRBD1. J gave up 1 base and V 3 bases, and 2 bases lay outside the gene matches. Germline V gene sequence: CDR1 SGDLS, CDR2 YYNGEE. This CDR3 is built from 14 residues. The CDR3: CASSATGENTEAFF. The CDR3 nucleotides are TGTGCCAGCAGCGCGACAGGGGAGAACACTGAAGCTTTCTTT.

The J gene is TRBJ1-6, the V gene TRBV4-1; D ambiguous. Trimming stripped 2 bases from V and 7 bases from J, with 12 bases between. CDR3 length: 15 amino acids. From germline, CDR1 is MGHRA and CDR2 YSYEKL. The CDR3 DNA sequence: TGCGCCAGCAGCCAAACCGGGGATTGGAATTCACCCCTCCACTTT. Amino acids: CASSQTGDWNSPLHF.

This clone was seen just once. The chain has TRBV19 and TRBJ1-1; D possibly corresponds to TRBD1 (5 bases). The CDR3 length is 15 residues. Trimming shortened V by 5 bases and J by 1 base, and 14 bases separated the two germline ends. Germline V gene data show CDR1 as LNHDA and CDR2 as SQIVND (reference sequence). CDR3 sequence: CASSALPTGNTEAFF. DNA of the CDR3: TGTGCCAGTAGTGCCCTACCTACAGGGAACACTGAAGCTTTCTTT.

The rearrangement links TRBV5-1 to TRBJ2-7; TRBD2 aligns across 13 bases. In germline, CDR1 is SGHRS, CDR2 YFSETQ. The CDR3 contains 15 residues. V was pared by 2 bases and J by 4 bases, with 3 bases of the junction left unmatched. The CDR3 reads CASSLTSGGAYEQYF. The CDR3 region has the DNA TGCGCCAGCAGCTTAACTAGCGGGGGGGCATACGAGCAGTACTTC.

The gene calls are TRBV6-6 and TRBJ1-5; unclear D gene. This CDR3 spans 13 amino acids. V was trimmed by 2 bases and J by 4 bases, leaving 6 bases between them. CDR1 is MNHNY and CDR2 is SVGAGI in the germline V gene (reference sequence). The CDR3 region is CASSYRENQPQHF. DNA for the CDR3: TGTGCCAGCAGTTACCGAGAGAATCAGCCCCAGCATTTT.

V usage is TRBV7-8 and J usage is TRBJ2-1; 9 bases are shared with TRBD2. With 5 bases clipped from V and 3 bases from J, the junction kept 5 bases outside the gene matches. The CDR3 extends over 15 amino acids. Germline values: CDR1 SGHVS, CDR2 FQNEAQ. CDR3 in amino acids: CASSDLAGHYNEQFF. The CDR3 nucleotides are TGTGCCAGCAGCGACCTAGCGGGACACTACAATGAGCAGTTCTTC.

The rearrangement links TRBV4-3 to TRBJ2-5, with 10 bases identical to TRBD2. The end of the DNA is better explained by TRBJ2-7, so the J call may be wrong. The CDR3 loop spans 16 amino acids. Germline-derived CDR1 and CDR2 are LGHNA and YSLEER. In nucleotides, the CDR3 is TGCGCCAGCAGCCAAGGGCTGCAGCGGGGGGGCGCCGAGCAGTACTTC. Protein product: CASSQGLQRGGAEQYF.

This chain links TRBV27 with TRBJ2-5; 8 bases match TRBD2. The CDR3 is 15 residues long. Germline V gene lookup returns CDR1 MNHEY and CDR2 SMNVEV (reference sequence). J was trimmed by 3 bases and V by 4 bases; bases with no gene match: 7. The CDR3 spells CASSSSAGVEETQYF. The CDR3 DNA reads as TGTGCCAGCAGTTCCTCAGCGGGAGTGGAAGAGACCCAGTACTTC.

The chain recombines TRBV18 with TRBJ2-1; TRBD2 might be the D (7 bases). The CDR3 length is 18 residues. Trimming shortened V by 0 bases and J by 0 bases, and 15 bases separated the two germline ends. The germline V gene encodes CDR1 KGHSH and CDR2 LQKENI. DNA of the CDR3: TGTGCCAGCTCACCACCGGACAGCGGGATGAGCTCCTACAATGAGCAGTTCTTC. Translation: CASSPPDSGMSSYNEQFF.

A single count supports this clone. In nucleotides, the CDR3 is TGTGCCAGCAGCCAAGCAGACGGGGAGAACACTGAAGCTTTCTTT. Its protein is CASSQADGENTEAFF. The V call is TRBV4-2, the J call TRBJ1-1; no definite D call. Trimming took off 1 base at V and 1 base at J, with 10 bases between the two ends. Germline values: CDR1 LGHNA, CDR2 YNFKEQ. CDR3 length: 15 residues.

This clone came up once. The chain has TRBV4-3 and TRBJ1-2; D is unclear. Germline V gives CDR1 LGHNA, CDR2 YSLEER. The germline V and J ends were trimmed by 2 bases and 0 bases, with 7 bases remaining between them. This CDR3 is 14 amino acids long. The CDR3: CASSQQRANYGYTF. As DNA, the CDR3 is TGCGCCAGCAGCCAACAAAGAGCTAACTATGGCTACACCTTC.

The chain's CDR3 is CASSLVGRGYNEQFF. CDR3 nucleotide sequence: TGTGCCAGCAGCTTGGTGGGGAGAGGCTACAATGAGCAGTTCTTC. The chain employs TRBV5-8 and TRBJ2-1, with D perhaps matching TRBD2 (5 bases). Looked up from germline, CDR1 is SGHTS and CDR2 is YDEGEE. V was trimmed by 0 bases and J by 3 bases, leaving 10 bases between them. The CDR3 contains 15 residues.